Listed below are T cell receptor beta chains from one sample, sequenced in a study of early T cells in non-severe SARS-CoV-2 infection. Each CDR3 protein gets one entry after TCRdb re-called the 5' RACE reads with MiXCR. This sample carries around 66,000 distinct CDR3 sequences, about 13% of them seen once, and the ten largest clones take about 8%. Sequenced material: whole blood. These receptors were obtained from an adult who was a healthcare worker with PCR-confirmed SARS-CoV-2 infection or an uninfected control (not recorded which). Both conserved end residues are part of each CDR3. Part of the rows lack a size; the others show once, few, many or a class for expanded clones.

clone size	V gene	J gene	CDR3 protein
few	TRBV12-3/TRBV12-4	TRBJ2-1	CASSSQGAGYNEQFF
many	TRBV10-3	TRBJ1-1	CAISVRQGLSEAFF
many	TRBV19	TRBJ2-1	CASSIDPSGSLNEQFF
few	TRBV6-9	TRBJ2-7	CASSYRGTGFDEQYF
-	TRBV21-1	TRBJ2-1	CASSKGTSGYNEQFF
many	TRBV5-1	TRBJ2-5	CASSLGGQETQYF
many	TRBV7-3	TRBJ2-3	CASSLAGGATDTQYF
few	TRBV24-1	TRBJ2-1	CATSDPPGSASGRSNEQFF
few	TRBV6-6	TRBJ2-7	CASSDRVFASSYEQYF
few	TRBV15	TRBJ2-7	CATSRGISYEQYF
few	TRBV4-2	TRBJ2-1	CASSQEEWGEQFF
-	TRBV5-4	TRBJ2-1	CASSFITSSYNEQFF
-	TRBV2	TRBJ2-7	CASRDNLSYEQYF
many	TRBV7-9	TRBJ2-7	CASSRDPYEQYF
-	TRBV28	TRBJ1-1	CASSYSGMGTEAFF
many	TRBV29-1	TRBJ1-2	CSVGAYGYTF
-	TRBV3-1	TRBJ2-1	CASSQVLFNEQFF
-	TRBV3-1	TRBJ2-3	CASSPRDRGALDTQYF
-	TRBV2	TRBJ2-3	CASKREGRADTQYF
-	TRBV11-3	TRBJ2-3	CASSFSLGDTQYF
many	TRBV3-1	TRBJ2-5	CASSQDLAGVGETQYF
-	TRBV28	TRBJ1-2	CASSFHGTGGSYGYTF
-	TRBV10-3	TRBJ2-7	CAIRGSLAYEQYF
many	TRBV6-1	TRBJ1-1	CASSEEGGRLNTEAFF
-	TRBV20-1	TRBJ1-1	CSASDRGGGTEAFF
few	TRBV19	TRBJ1-2	CASSIGQGYGYTF
-	TRBV7-9	TRBJ1-2	CASSLSEDYGYTF
few	TRBV7-9	TRBJ2-7	CASSPLGSGYEQYF
many	TRBV4-3	TRBJ2-3	CASSYQAGDTQYF
-	TRBV19	TRBJ1-1	CASSIQVGTEAFF
many	TRBV28	TRBJ1-1	CASSSLPRAEAFF
few	TRBV12-3/TRBV12-4	TRBJ1-1	CASSLGRSEAFF
few	TRBV29-1	TRBJ2-7	CSVSPNAYEQYF